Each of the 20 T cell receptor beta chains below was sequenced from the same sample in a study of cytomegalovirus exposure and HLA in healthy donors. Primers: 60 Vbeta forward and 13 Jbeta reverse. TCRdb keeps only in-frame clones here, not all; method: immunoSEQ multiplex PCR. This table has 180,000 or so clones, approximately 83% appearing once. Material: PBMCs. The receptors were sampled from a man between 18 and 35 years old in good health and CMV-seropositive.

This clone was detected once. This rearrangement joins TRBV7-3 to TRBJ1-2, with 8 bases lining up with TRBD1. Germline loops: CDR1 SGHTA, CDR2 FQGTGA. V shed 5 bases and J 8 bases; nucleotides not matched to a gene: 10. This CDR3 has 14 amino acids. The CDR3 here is CASSPSGRGQGYTF. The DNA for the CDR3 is TGTGCCAGCAGCCCCTCGGGCAGGGGGCAAGGCTACACCTTC.

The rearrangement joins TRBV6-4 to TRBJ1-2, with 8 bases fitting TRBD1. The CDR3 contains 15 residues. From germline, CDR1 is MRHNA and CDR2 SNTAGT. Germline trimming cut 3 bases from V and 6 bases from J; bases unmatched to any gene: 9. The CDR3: CASSEPVTGVDGYTF. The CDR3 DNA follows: TGTGCCAGCAGTGAACCTGTGACAGGGGTGGATGGCTACACCTTC.

The CDR3 sequence: CASSPFEEDTEAFF. Here the CDR3 DNA reads TGTGCCAGCAGCCCGTTTGAGGAAGACACTGAAGCTTTCTTT. The J gene is TRBJ1-1, the V gene TRBV9; no firm D call. The CDR3 covers 14 residues. The germline V gene encodes CDR1 SGDLS and CDR2 YYNGEE. V gave up 4 bases and J gave up 3 bases, with 13 bases separating them.

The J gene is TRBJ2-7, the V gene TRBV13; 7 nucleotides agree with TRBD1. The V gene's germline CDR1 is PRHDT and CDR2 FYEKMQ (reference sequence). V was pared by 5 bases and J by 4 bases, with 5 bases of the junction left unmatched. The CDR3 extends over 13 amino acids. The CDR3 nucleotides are TGTGCCAGCAGCGCGGACAGGCGTTACGAGCAGTACTTC. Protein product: CASSADRRYEQYF.

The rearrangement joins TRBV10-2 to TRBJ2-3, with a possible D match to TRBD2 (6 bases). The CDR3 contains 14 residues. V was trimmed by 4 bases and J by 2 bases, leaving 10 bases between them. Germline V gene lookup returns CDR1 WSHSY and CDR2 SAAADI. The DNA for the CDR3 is TGCGCCAGCAGTGGGGGACTGATCACAGATACGCAGTATTTT. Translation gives CASSGGLITDTQYF.

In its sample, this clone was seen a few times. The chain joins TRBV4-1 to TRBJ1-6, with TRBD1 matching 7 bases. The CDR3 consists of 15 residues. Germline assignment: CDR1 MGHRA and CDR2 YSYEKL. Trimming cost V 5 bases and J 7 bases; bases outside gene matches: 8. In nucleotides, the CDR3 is TGCGCCAGCAGCGTCCGGGACAGTATCAATTCACCCCTCCACTTT. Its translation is CASSVRDSINSPLHF.

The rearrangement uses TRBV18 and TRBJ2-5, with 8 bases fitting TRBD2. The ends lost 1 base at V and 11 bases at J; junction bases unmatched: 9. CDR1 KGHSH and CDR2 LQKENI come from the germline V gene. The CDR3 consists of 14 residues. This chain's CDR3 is CASSPLPGGMGQYF. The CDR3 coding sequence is TGTGCCAGCTCACCACTCCCGGGGGGGATGGGGCAGTACTTC.

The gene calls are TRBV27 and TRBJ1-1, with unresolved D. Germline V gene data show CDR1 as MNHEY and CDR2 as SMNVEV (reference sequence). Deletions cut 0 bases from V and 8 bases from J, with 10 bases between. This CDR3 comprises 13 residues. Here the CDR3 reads CASSLSQTAEAFF. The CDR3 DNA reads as TGTGCCAGCAGTTTATCCCAGACTGCGGAAGCTTTCTTT.

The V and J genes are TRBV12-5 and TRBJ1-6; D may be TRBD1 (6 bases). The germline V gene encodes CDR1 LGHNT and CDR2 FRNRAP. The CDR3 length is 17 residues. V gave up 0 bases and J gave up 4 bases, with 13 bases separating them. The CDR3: CASGLVLGGGYNSPLHF. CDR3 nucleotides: TGTGCTAGTGGTTTGGTACTTGGGGGCGGGTATAATTCACCCCTCCACTTT.

The CDR3 nucleotides are TGTGCCAGCAGCCAAGATGGAGCGTTGCCCCAGCATTTT. Amino acids: CASSQDGALPQHF. V usage is TRBV14 and J usage is TRBJ1-5; D is uncertain. The germline CDR1 and CDR2 sequences are SGHDN and FVKESK. Trimming took off 0 bases at V and 9 bases at J, with 9 bases between the two ends. This CDR3 has 13 residues.

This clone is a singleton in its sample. This CDR3 reads CASSYLGARRGYTF. CDR3 nucleotides: TGTGCCAGCAGTTATCTGGGGGCTCGGAGAGGCTACACCTTC. V is TRBV6-5 and J is TRBJ1-2, with D possibly being TRBD1 (6 bases). This CDR3 spans 14 amino acids. Trimming pared 3 bases from V and 8 bases from J, leaving 16 bases between. In germline, CDR1 is MNHEY, CDR2 SVGAGI.

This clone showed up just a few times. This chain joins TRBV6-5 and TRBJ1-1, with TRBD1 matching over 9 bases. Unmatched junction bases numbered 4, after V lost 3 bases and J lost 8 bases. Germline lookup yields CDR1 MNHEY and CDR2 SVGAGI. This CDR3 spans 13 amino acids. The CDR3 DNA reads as TGTGCCAGCAGTTATAGCGGGACAGGGGAAGCTTTCTTT. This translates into CASSYSGTGEAFF.

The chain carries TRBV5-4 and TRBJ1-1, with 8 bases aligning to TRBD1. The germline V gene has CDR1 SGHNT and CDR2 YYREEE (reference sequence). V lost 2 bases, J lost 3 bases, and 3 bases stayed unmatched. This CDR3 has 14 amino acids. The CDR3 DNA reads TGTGCCAGCAGCTTACAGGGGGGATACACTGAAGCTTTCTTT. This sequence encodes CASSLQGGYTEAFF.

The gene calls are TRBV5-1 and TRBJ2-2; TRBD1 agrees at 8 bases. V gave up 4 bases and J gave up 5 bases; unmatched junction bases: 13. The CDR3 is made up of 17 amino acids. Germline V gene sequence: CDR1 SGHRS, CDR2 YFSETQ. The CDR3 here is CASSTGTGPRWTGELFF. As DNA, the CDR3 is TGCGCCAGCAGCACCGGGACAGGCCCTAGGTGGACCGGGGAGCTGTTTTTT.

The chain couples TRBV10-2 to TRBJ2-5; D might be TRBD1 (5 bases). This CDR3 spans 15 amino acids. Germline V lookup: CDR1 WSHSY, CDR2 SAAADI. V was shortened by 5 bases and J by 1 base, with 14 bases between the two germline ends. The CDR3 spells CASSKTVRIQETQYF. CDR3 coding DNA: TGCGCCAGCAGTAAGACAGTCCGCATCCAAGAGACCCAGTACTTC.

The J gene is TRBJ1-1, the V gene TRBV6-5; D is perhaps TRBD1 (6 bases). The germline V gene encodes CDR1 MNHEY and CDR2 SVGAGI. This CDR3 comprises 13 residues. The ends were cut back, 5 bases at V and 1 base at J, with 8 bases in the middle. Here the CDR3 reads CASSQQGNTEAFF. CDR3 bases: TGTGCCAGCAGTCAACAGGGGAACACTGAAGCTTTCTTT.

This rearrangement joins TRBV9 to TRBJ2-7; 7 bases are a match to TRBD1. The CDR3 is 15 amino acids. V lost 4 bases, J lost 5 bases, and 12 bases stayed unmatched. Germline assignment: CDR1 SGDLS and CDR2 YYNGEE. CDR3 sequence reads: CASSSGDSSPNEQYF. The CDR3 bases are TGTGCCAGCAGCTCAGGGGACAGTAGCCCTAACGAGCAGTACTTC.

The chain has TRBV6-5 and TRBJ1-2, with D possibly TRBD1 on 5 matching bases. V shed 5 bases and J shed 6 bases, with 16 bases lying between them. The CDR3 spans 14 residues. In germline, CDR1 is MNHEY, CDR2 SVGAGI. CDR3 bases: TGTGCCAGCAGTCCCCGGTCGGGGGATGATGGCTACACCTTC. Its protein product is CASSPRSGDDGYTF.

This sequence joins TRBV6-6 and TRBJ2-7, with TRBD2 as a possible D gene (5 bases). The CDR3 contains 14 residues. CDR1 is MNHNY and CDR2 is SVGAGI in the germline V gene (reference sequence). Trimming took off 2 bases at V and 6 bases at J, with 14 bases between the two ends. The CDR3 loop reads CASSYPGGPLEQYF. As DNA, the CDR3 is TGTGCCAGCAGTTACCCTGGAGGCCCTCTCGAGCAGTACTTC.

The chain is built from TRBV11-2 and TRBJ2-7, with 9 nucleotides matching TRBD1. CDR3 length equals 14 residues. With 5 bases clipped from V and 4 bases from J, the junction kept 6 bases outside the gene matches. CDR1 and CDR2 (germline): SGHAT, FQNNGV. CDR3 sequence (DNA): TGTGCCAGCAGCCACACAGGGGGCTCGTACGAGCAGTACTTC. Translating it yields CASSHTGGSYEQYF.